A selection of T cell receptor beta chains follows, all from one sample in a study of blood T cell repertoires in COVID-19. The repertoire was sequenced with immunoSEQ multiplex PCR; TCRdb's copy has only in-frame clones and lacks some. The sample lists 50,000 to 75,000 clones; more than 60% were seen once. The sequencing input was peripheral blood. The receptors come from a man in his sixties with acute or convalescent COVID-19. The CDR3 runs from the conserved cysteine through the conserved F or W. Fields, in order: clone size, V gene, D gene, J gene, CDR3 protein, CDR3 DNA. A D gene is named only where the DNA matches it firmly. Size is omitted from some rows. Given values are once, few, many or a class for expanded clones.

size: NA; V: TRBV5-8; D: NA; J: TRBJ2-7; CDR3: CASREGAGEQYF; DNA: TGTGCCAGCAGAGAAGGGGCCGGCGAGCAGTACTTC
size: NA; V: TRBV28; D: NA; J: TRBJ1-6; CDR3: CASSFFTVSYNSPLHF; DNA: TGTGCCAGCAGTTTTTTTACGGTCTCCTATAATTCACCCCTCCACTTT
size: once; V: TRBV7-2; D: TRBD2; J: TRBJ2-1; CDR3: CASSLRYGLAGGSEQFF; DNA: TGTGCCAGCAGCTTAAGGTATGGACTAGCGGGAGGCAGTGAGCAGTTCTTC
size: once; V: TRBV7-2; D: TRBD2; J: TRBJ2-3; CDR3: CASSISGSRPDTQYF; DNA: TGTGCCAGCAGCATTAGCGGGAGCCGACCAGATACGCAGTATTTT
size: once; V: TRBV9; D: TRBD1; J: TRBJ1-1; CDR3: CASSLGTGENTEAFF; DNA: TGTGCCAGCAGCCTTGGGACAGGGGAGAACACTGAAGCTTTCTTT
size: NA; V: TRBV21-1; D: NA; J: TRBJ1-2; CDR3: CASSKFPGQGQIWTYGYTF; DNA: TGTGCCAGCAGCAAATTCCCGGGACAGGGCCAGATTTGGACCTATGGCTACACCTTC
size: NA; V: TRBV5-4; D: NA; J: TRBJ1-2; CDR3: CASSLDNYGYTF; DNA: TGTGCCAGCAGCCTAGACAACTATGGCTACACCTTC
size: NA; V: TRBV11-3; D: TRBD1; J: TRBJ1-1; CDR3: CASSRLRTGLNTEAFF; DNA: TGTGCCAGCAGCAGGCTCCGGACAGGTCTGAACACTGAAGCTTTCTTT
size: NA; V: TRBV23-1; D: TRBD1; J: TRBJ2-7; CDR3: CASRTQGESYEQYF; DNA: TGCGCCAGCAGGACACAGGGGGAGAGCTACGAGCAGTACTTC
size: NA; V: TRBV3-1/TRBV3-2; D: TRBD1; J: TRBJ2-3; CDR3: CASSQKDRTGNYF; DNA: TGTGCCAGCAGCCAAAAGGACAGGACAGGGAATTATTTT
size: NA; V: TRBV3-1/TRBV3-2; D: TRBD2; J: TRBJ2-1; CDR3: CASSQGISGANEQFF; DNA: TGTGCCAGCAGCCAAGGGATTAGCGGGGCGAATGAGCAGTTCTTC
size: NA; V: TRBV3-1/TRBV3-2; D: NA; J: TRBJ2-2; CDR3: CASSQTRKRNTGELFF; DNA: TGTGCCAGCAGCCAGACTAGAAAGAGAAACACCGGGGAGCTGTTTTTT
size: NA; V: TRBV3-1/TRBV3-2; D: NA; J: TRBJ2-1; CDR3: CASSQDGGTPYNEQFF; DNA: TGTGCCAGCAGCCAAGATGGAGGGACGCCGTACAATGAGCAGTTCTTC
size: NA; V: TRBV6-5; D: NA; J: TRBJ1-3; CDR3: CASSYAQTGNTIYF; DNA: TGTGCCAGCAGTTACGCGCAAACTGGAAACACCATATATTTT
size: NA; V: TRBV27; D: NA; J: TRBJ2-7; CDR3: CASSPKASGVRYEQYF; DNA: TGTGCCAGCAGTCCGAAAGCGTCGGGAGTGAGATACGAGCAGTACTTC
size: once; V: TRBV7-8; D: TRBD1; J: TRBJ2-7; CDR3: CASSPKRPGQLSSYEQYF; DNA: TGTGCCAGCAGCCCCAAGAGGCCGGGACAGCTGAGCTCCTACGAGCAGTACTTC
size: NA; V: TRBV5-6; D: TRBD2; J: TRBJ2-3; CDR3: CASSKTSGTDTQYF; DNA: TGTGCCAGCAGCAAAACTAGCGGAACAGATACGCAGTATTTT
size: NA; V: TRBV18; D: TRBD2; J: TRBJ2-7; CDR3: CASSPIAGGSYEQYF; DNA: TGTGCCAGCTCACCAATAGCGGGAGGGTCCTACGAGCAGTACTTC
size: NA; V: TRBV19; D: NA; J: TRBJ2-3; CDR3: CASSITDTQYF; DNA: TGTGCCAGTAGTATTACTGATACGCAGTATTTT
size: few; V: TRBV4-3; D: TRBD2; J: TRBJ2-5; CDR3: CASSQDTSGRGAETQYF; DNA: TGCGCCAGCAGCCAAGACACTAGCGGGAGGGGGGCGGAGACCCAGTACTTC
size: NA; V: TRBV18; D: TRBD2; J: TRBJ2-7; CDR3: CASSPGGGEQYF; DNA: TGTGCCAGCTCACCCGGGGGGGGCGAGCAGTACTTC
size: NA; V: TRBV30; D: TRBD1; J: TRBJ1-5; CDR3: CATGERGSNQPQHF; DNA: TGTGCCACAGGGGAGAGGGGGAGCAATCAGCCCCAGCATTTT
size: NA; V: TRBV5-1; D: NA; J: TRBJ1-1; CDR3: CASSLPGTEAFF; DNA: TGCGCCAGCAGCTTGCCGGGGACAGAAGCTTTCTTT
size: NA; V: TRBV9; D: TRBD2; J: TRBJ2-2; CDR3: CASSGTSVNTGELFF; DNA: TGTGCCAGCAGCGGGACTAGCGTAAACACCGGGGAGCTGTTTTTT
size: few; V: TRBV11-3; D: NA; J: TRBJ1-6; CDR3: CASSLGANSPLHF; DNA: TGTGCCAGCAGCTTAGGGGCGAATTCACCCCTCCACTTT
size: NA; V: TRBV6-5; D: NA; J: TRBJ1-1; CDR3: CASSSRQVLTEAFF; DNA: TGTGCCAGCAGTTCCCGACAGGTTTTGACTGAAGCTTTCTTT
size: medium-sized; V: TRBV4-2; D: NA; J: TRBJ2-7; CDR3: CASRPYSGSSYEQYF; DNA: TGTGCCAGCAGACCTTATAGCGGAAGCTCCTACGAGCAGTACTTC
size: NA; V: TRBV5-8; D: NA; J: TRBJ1-6; CDR3: CASSLGGQSSPLHF; DNA: TGTGCCAGCAGCTTGGGGGGACAAAGCTCACCCCTCCACTTT
size: NA; V: TRBV6-5; D: TRBD1; J: TRBJ2-7; CDR3: CASRASGTAAYEQYF; DNA: TGTGCCAGCAGAGCATCCGGGACAGCCGCCTACGAGCAGTACTTC
size: NA; V: TRBV30; D: NA; J: TRBJ1-5; CDR3: CAWSKGRSQPQHF; DNA: TGTGCCTGGAGTAAAGGGAGGAGCCAGCCCCAGCATTTT
size: NA; V: TRBV6-1; D: NA; J: TRBJ2-7; CDR3: CASSEWGRGGEQYF; DNA: TGTGCCAGCAGTGAATGGGGAAGAGGGGGAGAGCAGTACTTC
size: NA; V: TRBV6-2/TRBV6-3; D: NA; J: TRBJ1-1; CDR3: CASSFFPGRRAFF; DNA: TGTGCCAGCAGCTTTTTCCCGGGTCGCAGAGCTTTCTTT
size: NA; V: TRBV7-2; D: TRBD2; J: TRBJ2-1; CDR3: CASSLTGTTYNEQFF; DNA: TGTGCCAGCAGCTTAACTGGGACTACGTACAATGAGCAGTTCTTC
size: NA; V: TRBV19; D: TRBD1; J: TRBJ1-5; CDR3: CASSISGGSNQPQHF; DNA: TGTGCCAGTAGTATATCAGGGGGCAGTAATCAGCCCCAGCATTTT
size: NA; V: TRBV2; D: NA; J: TRBJ2-2; CDR3: CASSRQTTGELFF; DNA: TGTGCCAGCAGTAGACAGACCACCGGGGAGCTGTTTTTT
size: NA; V: TRBV5-1; D: NA; J: TRBJ1-1; CDR3: CASSLFGGRGTEAFF; DNA: TGCGCCAGCAGCTTGTTCGGGGGGCGAGGGACTGAAGCTTTCTTT
size: few; V: TRBV9; D: NA; J: TRBJ2-3; CDR3: CASSVDLSRGVAGTQYF; DNA: TGTGCCAGCAGCGTAGACTTGAGTAGAGGCGTCGCGGGTACGCAGTATTTT
size: NA; V: TRBV27; D: NA; J: TRBJ2-7; CDR3: CASSLSFQLPYEQYF; DNA: TGTGCCAGCAGTTTATCGTTCCAACTTCCCTACGAGCAGTACTTC
size: NA; V: TRBV7-9; D: TRBD1; J: TRBJ2-5; CDR3: CASRTRQGLQETQYF; DNA: TGTGCCAGCAGAACCAGACAGGGCCTGCAAGAGACCCAGTACTTC
size: NA; V: TRBV14; D: TRBD2; J: TRBJ2-1; CDR3: CASSQGLAGTNEQFF; DNA: TGTGCCAGCAGCCAGGGCCTAGCGGGAACAAATGAGCAGTTCTTC
size: NA; V: TRBV7-2; D: TRBD1; J: TRBJ2-3; CDR3: CASSLLKTGGTDTQYF; DNA: TGTGCCAGCAGCCTATTAAAGACAGGGGGCACAGATACGCAGTATTTT
size: NA; V: TRBV5-1; D: TRBD2; J: TRBJ2-2; CDR3: CASSTLAGAGGELFF; DNA: TGCGCCAGCAGCACACTAGCGGGAGCGGGCGGGGAGCTGTTTTTT
size: NA; V: TRBV5-1; D: NA; J: TRBJ2-5; CDR3: CASSSDRPMYQETQYF; DNA: TGCGCCAGCAGTTCTGACAGGCCTATGTACCAAGAGACCCAGTACTTC
size: NA; V: TRBV6-5; D: TRBD1; J: TRBJ2-4; CDR3: CASSRTGKNIQYF; DNA: TGTGCCAGCAGTAGGACAGGCAAAAACATTCAGTACTTC
size: NA; V: TRBV4-1; D: TRBD2; J: TRBJ2-3; CDR3: CASSVLAGVTTDTQYF; DNA: TGCGCCAGCAGCGTACTAGCGGGAGTCACCACAGATACGCAGTATTTT
size: NA; V: TRBV5-5; D: NA; J: TRBJ2-5; CDR3: CASSLFRSEETQYF; DNA: TGTGCCAGCAGCTTGTTTCGCAGCGAAGAGACCCAGTACTTC
size: NA; V: TRBV18; D: TRBD1; J: TRBJ1-2; CDR3: CASSPPGQGAGYGYTF; DNA: TGTGCCAGCTCACCACCAGGACAGGGGGCCGGCTATGGCTACACCTTC